The clone carrying this T cell receptor (beta chain) was found once. Its antigen remains unknown. The sample's time point: cycle 4 day 1 (C4D1), after more than 5 weeks of nivolumab. With no exception, relapse followed autologous stem cell transplantation in all patients, and brentuximab vedotin exposure varied. The data originate from a study of PD-1 blockade in classical Hodgkin lymphoma. Study observations and caveats: No one has yet defined what causes the repertoire differences, which may be disease activity or prior therapy. Baseline diversity resembling that of newly diagnosed patients was seen in complete responders. A reduction in baseline TCR diversity was reportedly seen in newly diagnosed patients relative to healthy donors.

The protocol was immunoSEQ multiplex PCR, while the TCRdb copy is restricted to in-frame clones and leaves out a portion. The table has about 28,000 clones, over 75% seen once. This material consisted of peripheral blood mononuclear cells (PBMCs), taken before the fourth cycle of nivolumab. This TCR was sampled from a human donor with classical Hodgkin lymphoma.

The CDR3 DNA reads as TGTGCCACCAGCAGAGATACGGCTAGCGGGCGCCCAGCCTACAATGAGCAGTTCTTC. It yields the protein CATSRDTASGRPAYNEQFF. The chain employs TRBV15 and TRBJ2-1; 8 positions agree with TRBD2. The CDR3 runs 19 residues. J lost 2 bases, V lost 0 bases, and 12 bases had no gene match. CDR1 LNHNV and CDR2 YYDKDF come from the germline V gene (reference sequence).